This TCR beta chain was sequenced in a study of blood T cell repertoires in COVID-19. About the research overall: Whether acute or convalescent, the COVID-19 samples came from the United States, Italy and Spain. T cells, B-cell-depleted T cells, or PBMCs provided the cDNA or gDNA that served as material.

Authors' processing steps: For nucleated cells, counts were estimated from reference gene primer amplification. Here immunoSEQ multiplex PCR was the method, and the copy in TCRdb shows in-frame clones only, minus some. V, J and clone size are taken as reported in that table, and D and trimming were inferred from the DNA itself. The profile shows around 74,000 clones, around nine tenths of them singletons. Trimming left V 2 bases short and J 1 base short, with 14 bases between. The CDR3 consists of 16 residues. The origin of this receptor is a man over 45 with active COVID-19. The sequenced material came from peripheral blood. The gene calls are TRBV5-3 and TRBJ2-3, with unresolved D. TRBV5-3 is sorted into the ORF group, with uncertain function. The CDR3 nucleotides read TGTGCCAGAAGCTTTCCTATTACCCGTTGCACAGATACGCAGTATTTT. Protein sequence: CARSFPITRCTDTQYF.